This entry lists 22 T cell receptor beta chains sequenced from one sample in a study of blood T cells in healthy people across ages. A second PCR of roughly 7 to 11 cycles used a sample-barcoded 5' primer and a J-beta primer mix. Via MiXCR, TCRdb re-called the 5' RACE reads, giving one row per CDR3 protein. This sample has 1.5 million to 2 million distinct CDR3 sequences; about 28% occur once, and the top ten carry more than 6%. The sample was blood. The receptors derive from a woman aged 25 to 45 in good health.

V is TRBV12-3 or TRBV12-4 and J is TRBJ1-5; D gene unclear. The ends were cut back, 0 bases at V and 7 bases at J, with 10 bases in the middle. The CDR3 spans 14 residues. As DNA, the CDR3 is TGTGCCAGCAGTTTAGCGCTCAGCGGGCAGCCCCAGCATTTT. Amino acid sequence: CASSLALSGQPQHF.

This clonotype appeared a few times. In DNA, the CDR3 is TGTGCCAGCAGCTTAGGTTTGGCTAGCGGGAGAAGAGAGACCCAGTACTTC. It codes for CASSLGLASGRRETQYF. The chain recombines TRBV7-9 with TRBJ2-5, with 10 positions matching TRBD2. This CDR3 region has 17 residues. Germline lookup yields CDR1 SEHNR and CDR2 FQNEAQ (reference sequence). V lost 1 base, J lost 4 bases, and 9 bases stayed unmatched. The whole variable domain, remainder taken from reference TRBV7-9 and TRBJ2-5, is DTGVSQNPRHKITKRGQNVTFRCDPISEHNRLYWYRQTLGQGPEFLTYFQNEAQLEKSRLLSDRFSAERPKGSFSTLEIQRTEQGDSAMYLCASSLGLASGRRETQYFGPGTRLLVL.

This clonotype was detected only a few times. The gene calls are TRBV10-1 and TRBJ1-5, with TRBD1 identical over 7 bases. Trimming removed 7 bases from V and 2 bases from J; junction bases left unmatched: 14. The CDR3 is 17 residues long. Germline V CDR1 and CDR2: WNHNN, SYGVQD (reference sequence). The chain's CDR3 is CASTGATGASGNQPQHF. The CDR3 nucleotides read TGCGCCAGCACCGGCGCTACAGGGGCAAGCGGCAATCAGCCCCAGCATTTT.

The CDR3, as DNA: TGCAGTGCTAGTGGACCGGACAGCTCCAATGAGCAGTTCTTC. Protein: CSASGPDSSNEQFF. The chain combines TRBV20-1 with TRBJ2-1, with D possibly matching TRBD1 (6 bases). Trimming shortened V by 3 bases and J by 6 bases, and 15 bases separated the two germline ends. The CDR3 is 14 residues long. Germline CDR1 reads DFQATT; CDR2 reads SNEGSKA (reference sequence).

This clonotype was recorded a few times. The CDR3 DNA reads TGTGCCAGCAGTTTAGGACCCTCCAGAGGTCTAAGACTAGCCAAAAACATTCAGTACTTC. It encodes CASSLGPSRGLRLAKNIQYF. The chain links TRBV12-3 or TRBV12-4 to TRBJ2-4; D unclear. Trimming took off 1 base at V and 0 bases at J, with 22 bases between the two ends. The CDR3 is made up of 20 amino acids.

With regard to this clonotype: A much larger clone sits a single nucleotide away, making a read error possible. The chain carries TRBV4-1 and TRBJ2-7; weak D call: TRBD2 (5 bases). The length of the CDR3 is 15 residues. V was cut by 0 bases and J by 12 bases, with 21 bases left in between. The germline V gene encodes CDR1 MGHRA and CDR2 YSYEKL. In nucleotides, the CDR3 is TGCGCCAGCAGCCAAGATCCATGGGTCGGGGAGACCCCGTACTTC. As protein: CASSQDPWVGETPYF.

This clonotype was recorded many times. The rearrangement joins TRBV6-1 to TRBJ2-5; TRBD2 matches 8 bases. The CDR3 is 15 residues long. Per the germline V gene, CDR1 is MNHNS and CDR2 is SASEGT. The J segment lost 2 bases and the V segment lost 3 bases, leaving 5 bases of the junction unmatched. This CDR3 reads CASSESSGTQETQYF. In DNA form, the CDR3 reads TGTGCCAGCAGTGAGAGTAGCGGGACTCAAGAGACCCAGTACTTC.

The genes are TRBV6-5 and TRBJ2-2, with D unresolved. Trimming pared 0 bases from V and 6 bases from J, leaving 11 bases between. Germline CDR1 is MNHEY and CDR2 is SVGAGI. This CDR3 contains 15 residues. Written as DNA, the CDR3 is TGTGCCAGCAGTTACTCGAGGAGTGGGCCCGGGGAGCTGTTTTTT. As protein: CASSYSRSGPGELFF.

This clonotype occurred many times. This chain joins TRBV20-1 and TRBJ2-3; D may be TRBD1 (6 bases). This CDR3 is 15 amino acids long. The V and J ends lost 1 base and 4 bases respectively, with 15 bases between them. The V gene's germline CDR1 is DFQATT and CDR2 SNEGSKA (reference sequence). The CDR3 region is CSARADPSGADTQYF. The CDR3 region has the DNA TGCAGTGCTAGAGCAGACCCATCAGGGGCAGATACGCAGTATTTT.

This clonotype was found a few times. The CDR3 region has the DNA TGCGCCAGCAGCCACCCCGGACAGACAGAGACCCAGTACTTC. Residues: CASSHPGQTETQYF. The chain couples TRBV4-1 to TRBJ2-5; weak D call: TRBD1 (6 bases). The CDR3 runs 14 residues. The V end was cut by 3 bases, the J end by 4 bases, with 12 bases between. Germline CDR1 and CDR2: MGHRA and YSYEKL.

J is TRBJ1-1 and V is TRBV24-1; 10 bases line up with TRBD1. This CDR3 region has 19 residues. CDR1 and CDR2 (germline): KGHDR, SFDVKD. The V and J ends lost 3 bases and 0 bases, in that order; junction bases with no gene match: 12. CDR3 sequence reads: CATSDRPGQGRGMNTEAFF. CDR3 DNA sequence: TGTGCCACCAGTGATCGCCCGGGACAGGGGAGGGGGATGAACACTGAAGCTTTCTTT.

The rearrangement joins TRBV20-1 to TRBJ2-7; the D gene is possibly TRBD2 (6 bases). Germline lookup yields CDR1 DFQATT and CDR2 SNEGSKA (reference sequence). V shed 6 bases and J shed 2 bases, with 14 bases lying between them. The CDR3 runs 13 residues. The CDR3 reads CSAGDWRAYEQYF. CDR3 DNA: TGCAGTGCGGGGGACTGGAGGGCCTACGAGCAGTACTTC.

The chain links TRBV6-1 to TRBJ2-1; 9 bases line up with TRBD1. The V and J ends lost 5 bases and 9 bases, in that order; junction bases with no gene match: 11. The CDR3 totals 15 residues. The germline V gene encodes CDR1 MNHNS and CDR2 SASEGT. This CDR3 reads CASSSNRDRASEQFF. CDR3 DNA: TGTGCCAGCAGTTCCAACCGGGACAGGGCCAGTGAGCAGTTCTTC.

The chain links TRBV27 to TRBJ1-1; 8 bases align to TRBD1. CDR1 and CDR2 (germline): MNHEY, SMNVEV (reference sequence). The V and J ends lost 3 bases and 3 bases, in that order; junction bases with no gene match: 6. CDR3 length: 15 residues. CDR3 sequence (DNA): TGTGCCAGCAGTTTGGCAGGGGGCCGTTACACTGAAGCTTTCTTT. Amino acid sequence: CASSLAGGRYTEAFF.

This rearrangement joins TRBV5-4 to TRBJ2-7, with 12 bases that match TRBD2. The CDR3 is 15 amino acids. V lost 2 bases to trimming and J lost 2 bases; unmatched junction nucleotides: 2. CDR1 and CDR2 (germline): SGHNT, YYREEE (reference sequence). CDR3 DNA sequence: TGTGCCAGCAGCTTCCTAGCGGGAGGGGCCTACGAGCAGTACTTC. The encoded protein is CASSFLAGGAYEQYF.

There are many counts of this clonotype. The chain links TRBV4-2 to TRBJ1-6, with D perhaps TRBD1 (6 bases). This CDR3 comprises 15 residues. Per the germline V gene, CDR1 is LGHNA and CDR2 is YNFKEQ. V lost 0 bases, J lost 12 bases, and 15 bases lay in between. CDR3 sequence (DNA): TGTGCCAGCAGCCAAGATTGGGGGCAGGGTAAACCCCTCCACTTT. Protein sequence: CASSQDWGQGKPLHF.

The chain combines TRBV21-1 with TRBJ2-7; the table's D call of TRBD1 was not tested on the DNA. TRBV21-1 is a documented pseudogene. This CDR3 comprises 19 residues. CDR3 in DNA: TGTGCCAGCAGCAAACGTGAGGGGCCCGCAGGGGGCGAGTTCTACGAGCAGTACTTC. This translates into CASSKREGPAGGEFYEQYF.

This clonotype occurred a few times. This chain joins TRBV11-2 and TRBJ1-2; D is ambiguous. Germline-derived CDR1 and CDR2 are SGHAT and FQNNGV. There are 12 residues in the CDR3. The V end was cut by 5 bases, the J end by 6 bases, with 10 bases between. The CDR3 DNA is TGTGCCAGCAGCCCTGGACTGGATGGCTACACCTTC. Protein product: CASSPGLDGYTF.

This clonotype was detected ten times or more. The chain has TRBV29-1 and TRBJ2-7, with TRBD1 matching over 10 bases. The CDR3 is made up of 15 amino acids. V dropped 7 bases and J dropped 1; count of bases not matched to a gene: 10. CDR1 SQVTM and CDR2 ANQGSEA come from the germline V gene. The CDR3 DNA sequence: TGCAGCGCCAAAGGTGGGACAGGGGATTCCTACGAGCAGTACTTC. The encoded protein is CSAKGGTGDSYEQYF.

There are a few counts of this clonotype. One junction end disagrees with the germline gene, perhaps due to a read error. The chain links TRBV6-1 to TRBJ1-5; 7 positions agree with TRBD1. CDR1 and CDR2 (germline): MNHNS, SASEGT. The CDR3 is 16 amino acids. CDR3 protein: CAGRREGARQTVPQHF. The CDR3 bases are TGTGCCGGCAGGAGGGAGGGGGCGCGGCAGACGGTGCCCCAGCATTTT.

This clonotype turned up a few times. The V and J genes are TRBV2 and TRBJ2-7; tentative D call: TRBD1 (5 bases). This CDR3 spans 16 amino acids. Germline V CDR1 and CDR2: SNHLY, FYNNEI. Trimming took off 1 base at V and 0 bases at J, with 13 bases between the two ends. The CDR3 nucleotides read TGTGCCAGCAGTGAAGATTGGGGCGATAGCTCCTACGAGCAGTACTTC. This encodes CASSEDWGDSSYEQYF.

This clonotype was picked up a small number of times. The chain uses TRBV6-1 and TRBJ2-3, with TRBD1 as a possible D gene (5 bases). The V end was cut by 6 bases, the J end by 3 bases, with 13 bases between. The CDR3 runs 14 residues. Per the germline V gene, CDR1 is MNHNS and CDR2 is SASEGT. The CDR3 region is CASSKQGTTDTQYF. CDR3 DNA sequence: TGTGCCAGCAGCAAGCAGGGTACGACAGATACGCAGTATTTT.